This entry concerns a single T cell receptor beta chain. Its specificity is unknown. The sample is drawn from a study of T cell clonotyping in hematopoietic cell transplantation. At the level of the study: Pretransplant recipient samples were taken after cytoreduction.

Here immunoSEQ multiplex PCR was the method, and the copy in TCRdb shows in-frame clones only, minus some. The sample lists about 41,000 clones, roughly 85% occurring once. Study observations and caveats: After transplant, recipient diversity fell while pathologically expanded clonotypes grew through day 180. Broader posttransplant TCR repertoire diversity was predicted by graft donor and pretransplant recipient Inverse Simpson Index values. At the given depth, recipient repertoires were over 95% de novo clonotypes.

The time point was: recipient sample about 28 days before transplant, after cytoreduction. Trimming removed 3 bases from V and 10 bases from J, with 19 bases in between. The CDR3 has 15 amino acids. Germline CDR1 MNHNS, CDR2 SASEGT. Sequences were derived from peripheral blood mononuclear cells, sampled before stem cell transplant. The chain has TRBV6-1 and TRBJ1-3, with a possible D match to TRBD1 (5 bases). This receptor was obtained from a man aged 55 to 70 with acute myeloid leukemia. Some clones in this sample may be carry-over from other donors' samples. CDR3 sequence: CASSDQGAGSDTIYF. The CDR3 region has the DNA TGTGCCAGCAGTGACCAGGGTGCGGGAAGTGATACCATATATTTT.